This TCR beta chain was identified during a study of blood T cells in healthy people across ages. Losses at the gene ends were 4 bases for V and 9 bases for J; bases not matched to a gene: 9. The CDR3 loop spans 15 amino acids. Per germline, CDR1 SGHRS and CDR2 YFSETQ. Then a second PCR, running roughly 7 to 11 cycles, was carried out with a sample-barcoded 5' primer and a J-beta primer mix. One entry per CDR3 protein, called by TCRdb with MiXCR from the 5' RACE reads. The sample consists of approximately 900,000 distinct CDR3 sequences, about 29% of them appearing once. Study results and caveats: Those diversity estimates obtained from one million T cells were thought to be underestimates.

Remarks on this clonotype: What it binds is not known.

This sample also belongs to another study, concerning T cells of mothers and their children.

Material: blood. The gene calls are TRBV5-1 and TRBJ2-2, with 10 bases identical to TRBD1. The sequence derives from a woman between 40 and 55 years old in good health. The CDR3 reads CASSTRQGAMRELFF. Written as DNA, the CDR3 is TGCGCCAGCAGCACCCGACAGGGGGCCATGAGGGAGCTGTTTTTT.